This is a list of T cell receptor beta chains from one sample in a study of T cell responses to AZD1222 COVID-19 vaccine. Using immunoSEQ multiplex PCR, the repertoire was profiled, and TCRdb retains in-frame clones only, with some absent. In the table there are about 150,000 clones, more than 75% of which are singletons. Sequencing used peripheral blood, obtained 28 days after the second AZD1222 dose. The receptors were gathered from an adult who received the AZD1222 COVID-19 vaccine. The CDR3 runs from the conserved cysteine through the conserved F or W. The order of the fields is clone size, D gene, J gene, V gene, CDR3 protein, CDR3 DNA. A D gene is named only where the DNA matches it firmly. The listing skips clone size in some rows; elsewhere it reads once, few, many or a size class.

.	.	TRBJ2-5	TRBV11-2	CASSLDGTDWGTQYF	TGTGCCAGCAGCTTAGATGGAACCGATTGGGGGACCCAGTACTTC
once	.	TRBJ2-1	TRBV19	CASSRTAEQFF	TGTGCCAGTTCTCGGACAGCCGAGCAGTTCTTC
.	TRBD1	TRBJ1-4	TRBV7-2	CASSPRTGLAEKLFF	TGTGCCAGCAGCCCGCGGACAGGGCTGGCCGAAAAACTGTTTTTT
.	TRBD1	TRBJ2-5	TRBV7-9	CASSSGQGLGETQYF	TGTGCCAGCAGCTCCGGACAGGGTCTAGGGGAGACCCAGTACTTC
.	.	TRBJ2-3	TRBV12-3/TRBV12-4	CASSLMSSDTQYF	TGTGCCAGCAGTTTGATGAGTTCAGATACGCAGTATTTT
.	.	TRBJ1-3	TRBV6-5	CASSPSGNTIYF	TGTGCCAGCAGTCCCTCTGGAAACACCATATATTTT
.	.	TRBJ1-2	TRBV29-1	CSVGDSGYTF	TGCAGCGTTGGGGATTCTGGCTACACCTTC
.	TRBD2	TRBJ2-7	TRBV6-2/TRBV6-3	CASSRGLAGGQFHEQYF	TGTGCCAGCAGTCGGGGACTAGCGGGAGGGCAATTCCACGAGCAGTACTTC
.	.	TRBJ1-4	TRBV7-2	CASSVTGTTNEKLFF	TGTGCCAGCAGTGTCACAGGGACGACTAATGAAAAACTGTTTTTT
.	TRBD2	TRBJ2-3	TRBV9	CASSSTGTRTDTQYF	TGTGCCAGCAGCTCCACCGGGACTAGAACAGATACGCAGTATTTT
.	.	TRBJ2-3	TRBV6-5	CAGGSPSTDTQYF	TGTGCCGGGGGAAGTCCCAGCACAGATACGCAGTATTTT
.	.	TRBJ2-3	TRBV6-2/TRBV6-3	CASSYTDEGGRDTQYF	TGTGCCAGCAGTTACACTGATGAGGGAGGTAGAGATACGCAGTATTTT
once	TRBD2	TRBJ2-1	TRBV28	CASFHPGLGYNEQFF	TGTGCCAGCTTCCATCCGGGACTAGGGTACAATGAGCAGTTCTTC
.	.	TRBJ2-1	TRBV21-1	CASSKAGTSGRDDNEQFF	TGTGCCAGCAGCAAAGCGGGGACTAGCGGGAGGGATGACAATGAGCAGTTCTTC
.	.	TRBJ2-1	TRBV2	CASTVAAPYNEQFF	TGTGCCAGCACTGTAGCGGCCCCCTACAATGAGCAGTTCTTC
.	.	TRBJ1-5	TRBV24-1	CATGHSNQPQHF	TGTGCCACCGGTCATAGCAATCAGCCCCAGCATTTT
.	.	TRBJ2-7	TRBV28	CASHAHQGYEQYF	TGTGCCAGCCACGCTCACCAGGGATACGAGCAGTACTTC
few	.	TRBJ2-7	TRBV6-2/TRBV6-3	CASSYSDGGKYF	TGTGCCAGCAGTTACTCCGATGGGGGAAAGTACTTC
.	TRBD1	TRBJ1-2	TRBV28	CASSLHGTGGAGYGYTF	TGTGCCAGCAGTTTACACGGGACAGGGGGCGCAGGCTATGGCTACACCTTC
.	TRBD2	TRBJ2-1	TRBV28	CASRIPGLAGNEQFF	TGTGCCAGCCGTATCCCGGGACTAGCGGGGAATGAGCAGTTCTTC
.	.	TRBJ2-7	TRBV20-1	CSTSTGDEQYF	TGCAGTACCTCGACAGGCGACGAGCAGTACTTC
.	.	TRBJ2-7	TRBV28	CASSLRGPSYEQYF	TGTGCCAGCAGTTTAAGGGGACCGAGTTACGAGCAGTACTTC
.	.	TRBJ2-4	TRBV7-9	CASSTMTGSTAKNIQYF	TGTGCCAGCAGCACAATGACTGGCTCTACGGCCAAAAACATTCAGTACTTC
.	.	TRBJ1-2	TRBV5-6	CASSPTERGGRRGYTF	TGTGCCAGCAGCCCGACCGAACGAGGGGGGCGTAGGGGCTACACCTTC
.	.	TRBJ2-1	TRBV18	CASSPELQANNEQFF	TGTGCCAGCTCACCCGAGCTACAGGCCAACAATGAGCAGTTCTTC
.	.	TRBJ2-5	TRBV19	CASSIDTFGGQETQYF	TGTGCCAGTAGTATAGACACGTTTGGCGGTCAAGAGACCCAGTACTTC
.	.	TRBJ1-3	TRBV10-3	CTISEGTGNTIYF	TGTACCATCAGTGAGGGGACTGGAAACACCATATATTTT
.	TRBD2	TRBJ2-1	TRBV28	CASSLYPGLAGGYEQFF	TGTGCCAGCAGTTTATACCCAGGACTAGCGGGAGGCTATGAGCAGTTCTTC
.	.	TRBJ1-2	TRBV7-2	CASSPRLKGQLNYGYTF	TGTGCCAGCAGCCCCAGGCTTAAAGGACAGCTAAACTATGGCTACACCTTC
.	.	TRBJ2-3	TRBV19	CASCTTGTDTQYF	TGTGCCAGTTGTACAACGGGAACAGATACGCAGTATTTT
few	.	TRBJ1-2	TRBV4-1	CASSQSPGLSYYGYTF	TGCGCCAGCAGCCAATCACCCGGGCTTTCATACTATGGCTACACCTTC
.	.	TRBJ2-7	TRBV18	CASSPGAPYEQYF	TGTGCCAGCTCACCAGGGGCCCCCTACGAGCAGTACTTC
.	TRBD1	TRBJ2-3	TRBV28	CASSFGQGTDTQYF	TGTGCCAGCAGTTTTGGACAGGGCACAGATACGCAGTATTTT
.	.	TRBJ1-5	TRBV6-5	CASSYGGVNQPQHF	TGTGCCAGCAGTTATGGAGGGGTCAATCAGCCCCAGCATTTT
.	.	TRBJ2-7	TRBV7-7	CASSQGPGRSYEQYF	TGTGCTAGCAGTCAGGGCCCCGGGCGCTCCTACGAGCAGTACTTC
.	.	TRBJ1-1	TRBV7-7	CASSLDPRQPGNTEAFF	TGTGCTAGCAGCTTAGACCCCCGACAGCCGGGGAACACTGAAGCTTTCTTT
few	TRBD2	TRBJ2-4	TRBV2	CASSEGASGRDIQYF	TGTGCCAGCAGTGAAGGGGCTAGCGGGAGGGACATTCAGTACTTC
.	TRBD1	TRBJ2-1	TRBV27	CASSVRQGARWFF	TGTGCCAGCAGTGTCCGACAGGGGGCGAGATGGTTCTTC
.	.	TRBJ1-5	TRBV28	CASSSRYSNQPQHF	TGTGCCAGCAGCTCCCGTTATAGCAATCAGCCCCAGCATTTT
few	.	TRBJ1-6	TRBV10-3	CAISGAANNSPLHF	TGTGCCATCAGTGGCGCAGCAAATAATTCACCCCTCCACTTT
.	.	TRBJ1-5	TRBV13	CASSFGNGGEQPQHF	TGTGCCAGCAGCTTCGGGAACGGCGGGGAACAGCCCCAGCATTTT
.	.	TRBJ1-5	TRBV6-2/TRBV6-3	CASSSGGQPQHF	TGTGCCAGCAGTTCGGGGGGTCAGCCCCAGCATTTT
.	.	TRBJ2-3	TRBV5-6	CASSTPDLARTDTQYF	TGTGCCAGCAGCACCCCTGACCTAGCCCGCACAGATACGCAGTATTTT
.	.	TRBJ1-2	TRBV28	CASSPSDRRGYTF	TGTGCCAGCAGTCCCTCGGACCGGCGGGGCTACACCTTC
.	TRBD1	TRBJ1-4	TRBV28	CASSSPGQGVEKLFF	TGTGCCAGCAGTTCACCGGGACAGGGTGTTGAAAAACTGTTTTTT
.	.	TRBJ1-1	TRBV4-3	CASSQTRNTEAFF	TGCGCCAGCAGCCAGACTCGGAACACTGAAGCTTTCTTT
.	.	TRBJ1-5	TRBV7-2	CASSSRTGNQPQHF	TGTGCCAGCAGCTCACGGACGGGCAATCAGCCCCAGCATTTT
.	.	TRBJ1-1	TRBV20-1	CSAIRNTEAFF	TGCAGTGCTATTAGGAACACTGAAGCTTTCTTT
once	.	TRBJ2-7	TRBV2	CASTPGPYEQYF	TGTGCCAGCACTCCGGGACCCTACGAGCAGTACTTC
few	.	TRBJ1-1	TRBV9	CASSPEGRRGTEAFF	TGTGCCAGCAGCCCAGAGGGACGCCGGGGGACTGAAGCTTTCTTT
.	.	TRBJ1-2	TRBV3-1/TRBV3-2	CASSPPGIPGNYGYTF	TGTGCCAGCAGCCCCCCGGGCATTCCGGGTAACTATGGCTACACCTTC
few	.	TRBJ1-1	TRBV12-2	CASRFRGPNTEAFF	TGTGCAAGTCGCTTCAGGGGGCCGAACACTGAAGCTTTCTTT
.	TRBD1	TRBJ1-2	TRBV18	CASSPGQGPLYGYTF	TGTGCCAGCTCACCTGGACAGGGGCCCCTCTATGGCTACACCTTC
.	.	TRBJ1-5	TRBV19	CASSIVSLDQPQHF	TGTGCCAGTAGTATAGTTTCTCTTGATCAGCCCCAGCATTTT
.	TRBD1	TRBJ2-7	TRBV7-2	CASSLGSGGHEQYF	TGTGCCAGCAGCTTAGGGTCAGGGGGCCACGAGCAGTACTTC
.	.	TRBJ1-5	TRBV2	CASSVSQASNQPQHF	TGTGCCAGCAGTGTAAGTCAGGCGAGCAATCAGCCCCAGCATTTT
.	TRBD1	TRBJ1-6	TRBV3-1/TRBV3-2	CASSQGDRGNSPLHF	TGTGCCAGCAGCCAAGGGGACAGGGGGAATTCACCCCTCCACTTT
.	.	TRBJ1-6	TRBV9	CASSVGLRAGDNSPLHF	TGTGCCAGCAGCGTAGGTCTGAGGGCGGGCGATAATTCACCCCTCCACTTT
.	.	TRBJ2-1	TRBV5-1	CASSLVGGTYNEQFF	TGCGCCAGCAGCTTGGTTGGCGGGACTTACAATGAGCAGTTCTTC